This T cell receptor beta chain was captured by sequencing in a study of T cell responses to AZD1222 COVID-19 vaccine. Points from the study as a whole: Repertoire collection took place solely once the T cell response had peaked.

The table came from immunoSEQ multiplex PCR; TCRdb's copy has only in-frame clones and leaves some out. The data show 140,000 to 150,000 clones, over 75% seen once. This CDR3 comprises 15 residues. The V and J ends lost 4 bases and 7 bases respectively, with 17 bases between them. On this clone: Its target is unknown.

The TCR originated in an adult in good health. This chain connects TRBV5-3 to TRBJ1-4, with D maybe TRBD1 (5 bases). TRBV5-3 is an open reading frame whose function is uncertain. Material: peripheral blood, obtained on day 0 of AZD1222 vaccination. DNA of the CDR3: TGTGCCAGAAGCGGACGGAACCCAAGGGGTGAAAAACTGTTTTTT. Translated: CARSGRNPRGEKLFF.